This TCR beta chain is drawn from a study of OX40 agonist ivuxolimab in advanced cancers. The assay was immunoSEQ multiplex PCR, and TCRdb's table has in-frame clones only and misses some. The table includes 60,000 to 90,000 clones, about 84% detected once. The V gene's germline CDR1 is LNHDA and CDR2 SQIVND (reference sequence). The CDR3 has 15 residues. V was clipped by 4 bases and J by 5 bases, with 17 bases between them. This specimen consisted of CD4+ or CD8+ T cells sorted from blood, obtained in a trial of the OX40 agonist ivuxolimab. This clonotype was obtained from an adult with an advanced solid tumor such as melanoma, head and neck, liver or kidney cancer. J is TRBJ1-1 and V is TRBV19, with a weak D call TRBD1 (5 bases). Here the CDR3 DNA reads TGTGCCAGTAGTACCCGGGGCAGGGTCATAACTGAAGCTTTCTTT. Translating it yields CASSTRGRVITEAFF.